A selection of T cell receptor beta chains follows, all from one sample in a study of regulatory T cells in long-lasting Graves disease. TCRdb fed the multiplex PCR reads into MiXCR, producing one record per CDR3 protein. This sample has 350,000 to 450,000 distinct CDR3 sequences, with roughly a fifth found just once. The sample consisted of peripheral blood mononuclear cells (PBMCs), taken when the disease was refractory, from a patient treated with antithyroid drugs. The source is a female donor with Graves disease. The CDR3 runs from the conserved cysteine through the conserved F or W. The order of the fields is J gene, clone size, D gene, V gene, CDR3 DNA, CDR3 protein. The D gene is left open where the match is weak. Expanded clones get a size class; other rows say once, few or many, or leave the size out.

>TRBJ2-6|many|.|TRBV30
TGTGCCTGGGGAGGACAGTCTGGGGCCAACGTCCTGACTTTC
CAWGGQSGANVLTF
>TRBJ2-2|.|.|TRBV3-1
TGTGCCAGCAGGGACGGGAGGAACACCGGGGAGCTGTTTTTT
CASRDGRNTGELFF
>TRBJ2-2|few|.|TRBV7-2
TGTGCCAGCAGCCAAGCGTCGCCCGGGGAGCTGTTTTTT
CASSQASPGELFF
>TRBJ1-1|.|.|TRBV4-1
TGCGCCAGCAGCCAAACGAACCTGAACACTGAAGCTTTCTTT
CASSQTNLNTEAFF
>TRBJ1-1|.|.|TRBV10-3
TGTGCCATCAGTGTGTTGAAAAGCAGAGGGGGAACTGAAGCTTTCTTT
CAISVLKSRGGTEAFF
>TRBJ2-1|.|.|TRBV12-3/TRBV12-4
TGTGCCAGCAGTTTGGGGACGGACTCCTACAATGAGCAGTTCTTC
CASSLGTDSYNEQFF
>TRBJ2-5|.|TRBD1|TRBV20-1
TGCAGTGCTAGAGATCTCCCAGGGGGAGAGACCCAGTACTTC
CSARDLPGGETQYF
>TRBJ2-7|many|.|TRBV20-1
TGCAGTGCTAGTTGGGTAGCGGCTAACTACGAGCAGTACTTC
CSASWVAANYEQYF
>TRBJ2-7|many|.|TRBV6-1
TGTGCCAGCTTGTCATGGGCAGGGGAGCAGTACTTC
CASLSWAGEQYF
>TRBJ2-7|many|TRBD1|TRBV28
TGTGCCAGCAGTTTAAAACTGACAGGGGAGGACGAGCAGTACTTC
CASSLKLTGEDEQYF
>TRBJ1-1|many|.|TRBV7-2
TGTGCCAGCAGCTTTTTTTTCGGTGAAGCTTTCTTT
CASSFFFGEAFF
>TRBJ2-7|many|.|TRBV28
TGTGCCAGCAGTTTATGGGGACAAGGCTACGAGCAGTACTTC
CASSLWGQGYEQYF
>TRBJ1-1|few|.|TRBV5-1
TGCGCCAGCAGCTTGGATGGGGGGGCCACTGAAGCTTTCTTT
CASSLDGGATEAFF
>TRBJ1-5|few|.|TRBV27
TGTGCCAGCAGTCCCGGGACAACCAATCAGCCCCAGCATTTT
CASSPGTTNQPQHF
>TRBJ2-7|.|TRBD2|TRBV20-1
TGCAGTGCTAGAGACCATACCGGACTAGCGGGAGGTGGCGAGCAGTACTTC
CSARDHTGLAGGGEQYF
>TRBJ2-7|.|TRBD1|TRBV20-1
TGCAGTGCTAGAAGCACAGGGGGCGACGAGCAGTACTTC
CSARSTGGDEQYF
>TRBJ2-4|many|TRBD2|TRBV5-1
TGCGCCAGCAGCCGGGGGGACTCCCCGACAAAAAACATTCAGTACTTC
CASSRGDSPTKNIQYF
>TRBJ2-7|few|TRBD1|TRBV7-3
TGTGCCAGCAGCTTAACTGGGACAGGGGTTGACGAGCAGTACTTC
CASSLTGTGVDEQYF
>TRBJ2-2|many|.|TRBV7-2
TGTGCCAGCAGCTTAACATGGGAGGCCGGGGAGCTGTTTTTT
CASSLTWEAGELFF
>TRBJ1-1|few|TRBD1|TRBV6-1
TGTGCCAGCAGTCACAGGGGATATAGCACTGAAGCTTTCTTT
CASSHRGYSTEAFF
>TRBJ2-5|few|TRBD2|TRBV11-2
TGTGCCAGCAGCCAGGGGCGGATAGCGGGAGGGCGCCAAGAGACCCAGTACTTC
CASSQGRIAGGRQETQYF
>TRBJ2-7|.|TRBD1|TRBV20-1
TGCAGTGCCCCAGGCCGACAGGGCTCAGTGCAGTACTTC
CSAPGRQGSVQYF
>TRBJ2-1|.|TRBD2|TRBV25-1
TGTGCCAGCAAGGGACTAGCGCACAATGAGCAGTTCTTC
CASKGLAHNEQFF
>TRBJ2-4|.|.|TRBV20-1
TGCAGTGCTAGTTCTATAGCCAAAAACATTCAGTACTTC
CSASSIAKNIQYF
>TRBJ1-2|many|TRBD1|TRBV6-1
TGTGCCAGCAGCGACAGGGACCATGGCTACACCTTC
CASSDRDHGYTF
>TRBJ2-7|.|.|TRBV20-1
TGCAGTGCTAGAGGCGAGGCAGCTTGGCACGAGCAGTACTTC
CSARGEAAWHEQYF
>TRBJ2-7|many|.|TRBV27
TGTGCCAGCAGTTTACCGGGAGTCAGTATGAACGAGCAGTACTTC
CASSLPGVSMNEQYF
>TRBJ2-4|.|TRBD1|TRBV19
TGTGCCAGTTCTTCCCCGGACAGGGCGGGCAAAAACATTCAGTACTTC
CASSSPDRAGKNIQYF
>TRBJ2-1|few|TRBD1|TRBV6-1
TGTGCCAGCAGATCGGACAGGAGCTCCTACAATGAGCAGTTCTTC
CASRSDRSSYNEQFF
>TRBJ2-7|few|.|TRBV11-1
TGTGCCAGCAGCTTTAAGGGACCCTACGAGCAGTACTTC
CASSFKGPYEQYF
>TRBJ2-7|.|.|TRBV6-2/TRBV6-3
TGTGCCAGCAGTTACTCGAGGCTAGCGCGAACCTACGAGCAGTACTTC
CASSYSRLARTYEQYF
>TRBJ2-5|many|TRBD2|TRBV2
TGTGCCAGCAGTGAATCGGCTAGCGGGAGGGCCTCAACGGTAGGGACCCAGTACTTC
CASSESASGRASTVGTQYF
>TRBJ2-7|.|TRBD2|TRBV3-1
TGTGCCAGCAGCCGAAGTCTAGCGGGAGGGACCTACGAGCAGTACTTC
CASSRSLAGGTYEQYF
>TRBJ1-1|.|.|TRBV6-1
TGTGCCAGCAGTGGGGGGAACCTGAACACTGAAGCTTTCTTT
CASSGGNLNTEAFF
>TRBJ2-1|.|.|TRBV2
TGTGCCAGCAGTGGGGACCGGGTCTACGAGCAGTTCTTC
CASSGDRVYEQFF
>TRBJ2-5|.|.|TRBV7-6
TGTGCCAGCAGCGTACAGGGTTGGGAGACCCAGTACTTC
CASSVQGWETQYF
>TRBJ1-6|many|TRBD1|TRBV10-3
TGTGCCACAACGACCGGGACAGGGGCCTCACCCCTCCACTTT
CATTTGTGASPLHF
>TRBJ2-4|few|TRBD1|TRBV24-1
TGTGCCACCAGTGACGCCGGGACAGGGAAAAACATTCAGTACTTC
CATSDAGTGKNIQYF
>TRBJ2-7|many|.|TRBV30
TGTGCCTGGAGTGTTGGGCAATCCTACGAGCAGTACTTC
CAWSVGQSYEQYF
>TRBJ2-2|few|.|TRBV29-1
TGCAGCGGGAGGGCAAACACCGGGGAGCTGTTTTTT
CSGRANTGELFF
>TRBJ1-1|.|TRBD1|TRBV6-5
TGTGCCAGCAGTTACCAGGGGGGGGGAACCACTGAAGCTTTCTTT
CASSYQGGGTTEAFF
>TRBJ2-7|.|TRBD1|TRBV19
TGTGCCAGTAGTCCAACAACGGACAGGGGGTCCCATTACGAGCAGTACTTC
CASSPTTDRGSHYEQYF
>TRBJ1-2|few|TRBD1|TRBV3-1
TGTGCCAGCAGCCAAGAACCTGGTTTATGGACAGGCACTGGGAAGGGCTACACCTTC
CASSQEPGLWTGTGKGYTF
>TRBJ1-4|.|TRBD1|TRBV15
TGTGCCACCAGGGAGGGGACAGGTACTTATGAAAAACTGTTTTTT
CATREGTGTYEKLFF
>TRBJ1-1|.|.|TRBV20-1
TGCAGTGCTAATGTTAGGCAGGGGCAAACTGAAGCTTTCTTT
CSANVRQGQTEAFF
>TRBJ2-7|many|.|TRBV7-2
TGTGCCAGCAGCTACGGGACCGGCAACGAGCAGTACTTC
CASSYGTGNEQYF
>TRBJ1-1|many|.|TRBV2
TGTGCCAGCAGTAATCGGATTATGAACACTGAAGCTTTCTTT
CASSNRIMNTEAFF
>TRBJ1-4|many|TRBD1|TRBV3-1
TGTGCCAGCAGCCCCTACCAGGGACAGGGTAATGAAAAACTGTTTTTT
CASSPYQGQGNEKLFF
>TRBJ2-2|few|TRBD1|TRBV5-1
TGCGCCAGCAGCTCTTCCGGGACAGGGGCCACGGGGGAGCTGTTTTTT
CASSSSGTGATGELFF